Below are 25 T cell receptor beta chains sequenced from a single sample in a study of cytomegalovirus exposure and HLA in healthy donors. Profiling relied on immunoSEQ multiplex PCR, and the TCRdb table lists in-frame clones only, not all of them. The data show 200,000 or so clones, roughly 84% seen once. The sequencing sample was made of PBMCs. These receptors were taken from a woman aged 30 to 39 in good health and CMV-seropositive.

The rearrangement links TRBV6-1 to TRBJ2-1, with 10 bases matching TRBD2. Germline CDR1 and CDR2: MNHNS and SASEGT. There are 14 residues in the CDR3. Trimming removed 6 bases from V and 8 bases from J; junction bases left unmatched: 7. CDR3 loop: CASRASGRRHEQFF. DNA of the CDR3: TGTGCCAGCAGGGCTAGCGGGAGACGCCATGAGCAGTTCTTC.

This chain links TRBV2 with TRBJ2-5, with a tentative D call TRBD1 (5 bases). In germline, CDR1 is SNHLY, CDR2 FYNNEI. V lost 9 bases and J 6 bases, leaving 14 bases between the germline ends. The CDR3 is 12 amino acids. CDR3 sequence reads: CASNQGRQTQYF. The DNA of the CDR3 is TGTGCCAGTAATCAGGGTCGGCAGACCCAGTACTTC. Full variable domain (outside the CDR3, taken from reference TRBV2 and TRBJ2-5): EPEVTQTPSHQVTQMGQEVILRCVPISNHLYFYWYRQILGQKVEFLVSFYNNEISEKSEIFDDQFSVERPDGSNFTLKIRSTKLEDSAMYFCASNQGRQTQYFGPGTRLLVL.

This chain joins TRBV29-1 and TRBJ2-7; 10 nucleotides line up with TRBD1. Germline values: CDR1 SQVTM, CDR2 ANQGSEA. This CDR3 contains 13 residues. The J segment lost 4 bases and the V segment lost 7 bases, leaving 7 bases of the junction unmatched. The CDR3 sequence: CSGRQGAGYEQYF. Written as DNA, the CDR3 is TGCAGCGGTAGACAGGGGGCTGGATACGAGCAGTACTTC.

The V and J genes are TRBV6-5 and TRBJ1-4; 7 bases align to TRBD1. Germline loops: CDR1 MNHEY, CDR2 SVGAGI. The CDR3 contains 15 residues. Trimming at V came to 2 bases and at J to 2 bases, leaving 2 bases not matched to a gene. DNA for the CDR3: TGTGCCAGCAGTTACAAGGGGGCCACTAATGAAAAACTGTTTTTT. Translating gives CASSYKGATNEKLFF.

The chain uses TRBV7-8 and TRBJ2-5, with 11 bases identical to TRBD2. Germline CDR1 SGHVS, CDR2 FQNEAQ. The CDR3 loop spans 16 amino acids. V shed 1 base, J shed 4 bases, and the junction held 5 bases outside the gene matches. The DNA of the CDR3 is TGTGCCAGCAGCTTAGGTCTAACTAGCGGGAGAGAGACCCAGTACTTC. It encodes CASSLGLTSGRETQYF.

This clone was counted many times. The chain links TRBV11-3 to TRBJ1-1; a weak D match, TRBD1 (5 bases). There are 13 residues in the CDR3. Deletions cut 3 bases from V and 1 base from J, with 6 bases between. The germline V gene has CDR1 SGHNT and CDR2 YENEEA. The CDR3 reads CASSLGGNTEAFF. The CDR3 bases are TGTGCCAGCAGCTTGGGGGGGAACACTGAAGCTTTCTTT.

The gene calls are TRBV6-5 and TRBJ2-3; D gene uncertain. The V gene lost 7 bases and the J gene lost 3 bases, with 14 bases spanning the gap. This CDR3 comprises 14 residues. From germline, CDR1 is MNHEY and CDR2 SVGAGI. CDR3 bases: TGTGCCAGCAAGCGAGGTCGGCAGACAGATACGCAGTATTTT. Encoded protein: CASKRGRQTDTQYF.

The chain has TRBV5-4 and TRBJ1-2; the D gene is possibly TRBD1 (6 bases). Germline V CDR1 and CDR2: SGHNT, YYREEE (reference sequence). V was shortened by 5 bases and J by 4 bases, with 9 bases between the two germline ends. This CDR3 has 12 residues. CDR3 protein: CASRKDSYGYTF. CDR3 bases: TGTGCCAGCAGAAAGGACAGCTATGGCTACACCTTC.

This clone was picked up a small number of times. Other DNA sequences in this specimen translate into the identical CDR3. The chain employs TRBV7-8 and TRBJ1-5; D is undetermined. CDR1 and CDR2 from the germline V gene are SGHVS and FQNEAQ. Between the trimmed V and J ends, which lost 1 base and 2 bases, there was a span of 6 bases. The CDR3 runs to 14 residues. This chain's CDR3 is CASSLDRGNQPQHF. In DNA form, the CDR3 reads TGTGCCAGCAGCTTAGATCGTGGCAATCAGCCCCAGCATTTT.

V and J are TRBV13 and TRBJ2-5; D is ambiguous. V dropped 5 bases and J dropped 5 bases, with 15 bases sitting between them. Per the germline V gene, CDR1 is PRHDT and CDR2 is FYEKMQ (reference sequence). This CDR3 has 14 residues. CDR3 loop: CASSPGHVGETQYF. In nucleotides, the CDR3 is TGTGCCAGCAGCCCGGGTCACGTCGGGGAGACCCAGTACTTC.

The chain carries TRBV7-9 and TRBJ2-1; D unclear. CDR3 length: 12 residues. Germline loops: CDR1 SEHNR, CDR2 FQNEAQ (reference sequence). V lost 1 base to trimming and J lost 6 bases, with 4 bases between them. As DNA, the CDR3 is TGTGCCAGCAGCTTAGAGAGCAATGAGCAGTTCTTC. This sequence encodes CASSLESNEQFF. Full variable domain (missing parts from reference TRBV7-9 and TRBJ2-1): DTGVSQNPRHKITKRGQNVTFRCDPISEHNRLYWYRQTLGQGPEFLTYFQNEAQLEKSRLLSDRFSAERPKGSFSTLEIQRTEQGDSAMYLCASSLESNEQFFGPGTRLTVL.

The chain employs TRBV27 and TRBJ1-5; 8 bases fit TRBD1. From germline, CDR1 is MNHEY and CDR2 SMNVEV (reference sequence). The CDR3 is made up of 18 amino acids. The V gene end was trimmed by 5 bases and the J gene end by 4 bases; junction bases not matched to a gene: 16. The CDR3 region has the DNA TGTGCCAGCAGTCCCAGGGGGCCTACAGGGGGGGAAAATCAGCCCCAGCATTTT. It yields the protein CASSPRGPTGGENQPQHF.

The chain is built from TRBV6-5 and TRBJ2-7, with TRBD1 matching 10 bases. The CDR3 is 14 residues long. Per the germline V gene, CDR1 is MNHEY and CDR2 is SVGAGI. After removal of 6 bases from V and 1 base from J, the junction contained 3 bases not matched to a gene. CDR3 sequence (DNA): TGTGCCAGCAGCCGACAGGGGGCTTCCTACGAGCAGTACTTC. This translates into CASSRQGASYEQYF.

The rearrangement joins TRBV29-1 to TRBJ2-1, with D possibly TRBD1 on 6 matching bases. The CDR3 contains 10 residues. CDR1 and CDR2 from the germline V gene are SQVTM and ANQGSEA. V was shortened by 4 bases and J by 9 bases, with 7 bases between the two germline ends. DNA for the CDR3: TGCAGCGTTGGAGGGGGTGAGCAGTTCTTC. This encodes CSVGGGEQFF.

V and J are TRBV9 and TRBJ1-2, with D possibly TRBD1 on 5 matching bases. V lost 7 bases, J lost 4 bases, and 14 bases lay in between. The germline gives CDR1 SGDLS, CDR2 YYNGEE. The CDR3 is made up of 13 amino acids. CDR3 bases: TGTGCCAGCCGTAACCGGGACTCCTATGGCTACACCTTC. Its protein is CASRNRDSYGYTF. The full variable domain, rest sourced from reference TRBV9 and TRBJ1-2, is DSGVTQTPKHLITATGQRVTLRCSPRSGDLSVYWYQQSLDQGLQFLIQYYNGEERAKGNILERFSAQQFPDLHSELNLSSLELGDSALYFCASRNRDSYGYTFGSGTRLTVV.

The chain is built from TRBV9 and TRBJ2-3; D call uncertain. The CDR3 sequence is 14 residues long. V lost 3 bases, J lost 1 base, and 9 bases lay in between. Per the germline V gene, CDR1 is SGDLS and CDR2 is YYNGEE. The CDR3 loop reads CASSASVGTDTQYF. CDR3 DNA sequence: TGTGCCAGCAGCGCTTCGGTTGGCACAGATACGCAGTATTTT.

The DNA for the CDR3 is TGTGCCAGCAGCGCTTGGGCGGGAGGGGCCCCAGACAATGAGCAGTTCTTC. It is translated as CASSAWAGGAPDNEQFF. The gene calls are TRBV2 and TRBJ2-1, with 9 bases that match TRBD2. CDR3 size: 17 residues. After removal of 6 bases from V and 5 bases from J, the junction contained 14 bases not matched to a gene. The V gene's germline CDR1 is SNHLY and CDR2 FYNNEI.

The gene calls are TRBV9 and TRBJ2-2; 14 bases align to TRBD2. This CDR3 region has 18 residues. Germline CDR1 is SGDLS and CDR2 is YYNGEE. The trim removed 0 bases at V and 6 bases at J, leaving 7 bases unmatched. CDR3 sequence (DNA): TGTGCCAGCAGCGTAGGGTTATCGGGACTAGCGGGAGCCGGGGAGCTGTTTTTT. Its translation is CASSVGLSGLAGAGELFF.

CDR3 bases: TGTGCCACCGTACAGGGGACTCGCAATCAGCCCCAGCATTTT. This sequence encodes CATVQGTRNQPQHF. The rearrangement joins TRBV28 to TRBJ1-5; 7 bases agree with TRBD1. This CDR3 has 14 amino acids. Trimming cost V 10 bases and J 2 bases; bases outside gene matches: 8. Per the germline V gene, CDR1 is MDHEN and CDR2 is SYDVKM.

This chain links TRBV27 with TRBJ1-4; 7 positions agree with TRBD1. Unmatched junction bases numbered 13, after V lost 5 bases and J lost 7 bases. CDR1 and CDR2 (germline): MNHEY, SMNVEV (reference sequence). This CDR3 is built from 16 residues. CDR3 bases: TGTGCCAGCAGTGGACTTTCAGGGGGGCTAGGTGAAAAACTGTTTTTT. Protein product: CASSGLSGGLGEKLFF.

The V call is TRBV9, the J call TRBJ2-1; TRBD1 matches 7 bases. Germline-derived CDR1 and CDR2 are SGDLS and YYNGEE. Trimming took 4 bases from V and 0 from J; bases not matched to a gene: 4. The CDR3 extends over 15 amino acids. The CDR3 DNA sequence: TGTGCCAGCAGCACCGACAGGGCCTCCTACAATGAGCAGTTCTTC. Translating it yields CASSTDRASYNEQFF. Complete variable domain (other parts from reference TRBV9 and TRBJ2-1): DSGVTQTPKHLITATGQRVTLRCSPRSGDLSVYWYQQSLDQGLQFLIQYYNGEERAKGNILERFSAQQFPDLHSELNLSSLELGDSALYFCASSTDRASYNEQFFGPGTRLTVL.

The rearrangement uses TRBV6-5 and TRBJ2-7; TRBD1 aligns across 10 bases. This CDR3 is built from 16 residues. CDR1 and CDR2 from the germline V gene are MNHEY and SVGAGI. The V and J ends lost 0 bases and 2 bases, in that order; junction bases with no gene match: 4. The CDR3 is CASSYSRTGGPYEQYF. CDR3 coding DNA: TGTGCCAGCAGTTACTCGAGGACAGGGGGTCCCTACGAGCAGTACTTC.

The J gene is TRBJ1-2, the V gene TRBV18; 10 bases agree with TRBD1. The CDR3 extends over 13 amino acids. Germline loops: CDR1 KGHSH, CDR2 LQKENI. V lost 4 bases to trimming and J lost 8 bases; unmatched junction nucleotides: 4. CDR3 amino acids: CASSQGTGEGYTF. The CDR3 DNA follows: TGTGCCAGCTCACAAGGGACAGGGGAAGGCTACACCTTC.

This clone has more than one count but fewer than ten. Within the sample, other DNA sequences also encode this same CDR3. This chain uses TRBV6-5 with TRBJ1-5, with 11 bases fitting TRBD1. The CDR3 has 14 residues. Trimming removed 4 bases from V and 7 bases from J; junction bases left unmatched: 3. Germline V CDR1 and CDR2: MNHEY, SVGAGI. The CDR3 sequence: CASSWGQGGQPQHF. In nucleotides, the CDR3 is TGTGCCAGCAGTTGGGGACAGGGGGGCCAGCCCCAGCATTTT.

The V call is TRBV11-2, the J call TRBJ2-4; weak D call: TRBD2 (6 bases). The germline V and J ends were trimmed by 1 base and 1 base, with 11 bases remaining between them. The CDR3 spans 16 residues. The germline gives CDR1 SGHAT, CDR2 FQNNGV. DNA of the CDR3: TGTGCCAGCAGCTTAGCGGGGGAAGGGGCCAAAAACATTCAGTACTTC. This gives the protein CASSLAGEGAKNIQYF.